This T cell receptor (beta chain) was observed in a study of cytomegalovirus exposure and HLA in healthy donors. Study-wide results and limits: Through in vitro validation, a few CMV-associated chains were shown to be specific for CMV antigens. Analysis was carried out at a later point, and it linked a missense DCLRE1C variant to TCR beta V- and J-gene trimming. Cytomegalovirus-associated status was assigned to around 160 TCR beta chains.

The donors gave bone marrow, and they were healthy. This clone was observed a few times. Its antigen is unknown. Amplification used 60 Vbeta primers and 13 Jbeta primers. Profiled with immunoSEQ multiplex PCR; TCRdb holds only in-frame clones, not every one. The table records roughly 140,000 clones, around three quarters of them present only once. The CDR3 runs 12 residues. Trimming pared 7 bases from V and 5 bases from J, leaving 11 bases between. Germline-derived CDR1 and CDR2 are MNHNS and SASEGT. The rearrangement joins TRBV6-1 to TRBJ1-1; D perhaps matches TRBD1 (5 bases). The sequenced sample consisted of PBMCs. This receptor was taken from a woman in her forties in good health and CMV-seronegative. The DNA of the CDR3 is TGTGCCAGCACCATCGGGGGAACTGAAGCTTTCTTT. This codes for CASTIGGTEAFF.